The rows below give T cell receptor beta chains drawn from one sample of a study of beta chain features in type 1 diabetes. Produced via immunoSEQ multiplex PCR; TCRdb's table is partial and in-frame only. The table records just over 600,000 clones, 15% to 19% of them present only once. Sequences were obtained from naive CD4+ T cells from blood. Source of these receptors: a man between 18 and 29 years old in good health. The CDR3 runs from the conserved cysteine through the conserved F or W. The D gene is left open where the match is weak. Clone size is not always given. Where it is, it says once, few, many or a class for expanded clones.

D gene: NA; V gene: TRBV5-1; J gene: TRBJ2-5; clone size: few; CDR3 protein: CASSFVPQETQYF; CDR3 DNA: TGCGCCAGCAGCTTTGTCCCCCAAGAGACCCAGTACTTC
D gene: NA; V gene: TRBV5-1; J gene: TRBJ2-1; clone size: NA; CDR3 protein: CASSLPSGNVPGEQFF; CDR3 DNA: TGCGCCAGCAGCTTGCCTTCCGGCAACGTTCCGGGTGAGCAGTTCTTC
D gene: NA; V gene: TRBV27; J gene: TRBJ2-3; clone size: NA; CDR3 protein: CASSPRGGGGSTDTQYF; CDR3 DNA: TGTGCCAGCAGTCCCCGCGGGGGCGGGGGCAGCACAGATACGCAGTATTTT
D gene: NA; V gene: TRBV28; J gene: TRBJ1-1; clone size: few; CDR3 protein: CASSFPGNTEAFF; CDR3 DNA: TGTGCCAGCAGTTTCCCGGGCAACACTGAAGCTTTCTTT
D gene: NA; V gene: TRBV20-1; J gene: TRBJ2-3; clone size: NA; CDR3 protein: CSAYGPSTQYF; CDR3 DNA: TGCAGTGCTTACGGGCCCTCTACGCAGTATTTT
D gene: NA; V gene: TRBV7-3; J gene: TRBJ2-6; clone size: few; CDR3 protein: CASSLDLNSGANVLTF; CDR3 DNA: TGTGCCAGCAGCTTAGATCTGAATTCTGGGGCCAACGTCCTGACTTTC
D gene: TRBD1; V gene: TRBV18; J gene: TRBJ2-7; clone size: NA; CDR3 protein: CASSFGTDSYEQYF; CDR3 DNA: TGTGCCAGCTCGTTCGGGACAGACTCCTACGAGCAGTACTTC
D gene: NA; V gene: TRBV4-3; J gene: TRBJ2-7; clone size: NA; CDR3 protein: CASSLETVSYEQYF; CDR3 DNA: TGCGCCAGCAGCCTTGAGACAGTCTCCTACGAGCAGTACTTC
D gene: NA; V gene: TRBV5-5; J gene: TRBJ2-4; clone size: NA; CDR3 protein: CASSLGTLAKNIQYF; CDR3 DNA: TGTGCCAGCAGCTTGGGGACATTAGCCAAAAACATTCAGTACTTC
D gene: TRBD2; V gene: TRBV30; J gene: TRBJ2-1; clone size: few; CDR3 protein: CAWVRGGSLNEQFF; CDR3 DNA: TGTGCCTGGGTTCGCGGGGGTTCCCTCAATGAGCAGTTCTTC
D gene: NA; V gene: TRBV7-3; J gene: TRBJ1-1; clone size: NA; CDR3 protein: CASSVSANTEAFF; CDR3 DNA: TGTGCCAGCAGCGTATCAGCGAACACTGAAGCTTTCTTT
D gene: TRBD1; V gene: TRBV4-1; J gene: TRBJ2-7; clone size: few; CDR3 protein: CASSPDRHSYEQYF; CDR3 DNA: TGCGCCAGCAGCCCGGACAGGCACTCCTACGAGCAGTACTTC
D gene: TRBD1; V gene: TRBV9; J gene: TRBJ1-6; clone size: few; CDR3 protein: CASSPTGNGSPLHF; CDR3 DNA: TGTGCCAGCAGCCCGACAGGGAACGGTTCACCCCTCCACTTT
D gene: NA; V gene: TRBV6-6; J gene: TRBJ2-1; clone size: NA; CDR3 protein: CASSPGTLIYNEQFF; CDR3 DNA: TGTGCCAGCAGTCCCGGGACATTGATCTACAATGAGCAGTTCTTC
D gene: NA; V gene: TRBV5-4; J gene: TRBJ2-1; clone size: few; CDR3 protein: CASSSKEPRRLTNEQFF; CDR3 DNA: TGTGCCAGCAGCTCGAAGGAGCCAAGGAGGTTGACGAATGAGCAGTTCTTC
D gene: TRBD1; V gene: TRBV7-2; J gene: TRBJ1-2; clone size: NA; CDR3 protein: CASSPDRDYGYTF; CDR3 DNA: TGTGCCAGCAGTCCGGACAGGGACTATGGCTACACCTTC
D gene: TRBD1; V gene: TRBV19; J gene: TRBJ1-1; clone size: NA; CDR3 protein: CASSSQGAGNTEAFF; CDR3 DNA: TGTGCCAGTAGTAGTCAGGGGGCCGGGAACACTGAAGCTTTCTTT
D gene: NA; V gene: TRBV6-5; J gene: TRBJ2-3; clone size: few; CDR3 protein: CASSFDGLTDTQYF; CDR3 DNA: TGTGCCAGCAGTTTTGACGGGCTCACAGATACGCAGTATTTT
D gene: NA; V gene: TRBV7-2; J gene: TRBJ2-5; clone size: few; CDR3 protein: CASSSSGTPQETQYF; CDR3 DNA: TGTGCCAGCAGCTCATCAGGGACCCCCCAAGAGACCCAGTACTTC
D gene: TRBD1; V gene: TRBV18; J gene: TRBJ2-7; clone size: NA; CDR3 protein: CASSPRGQGAYEQYF; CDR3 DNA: TGTGCCAGCTCACCACGCGGACAGGGCGCCTACGAGCAGTACTTC
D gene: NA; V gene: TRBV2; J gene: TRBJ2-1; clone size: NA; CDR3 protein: CASSDPRTYQQFF; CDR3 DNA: TGTGCCAGCAGTGACCCCCGGACCTACCAGCAGTTCTTC
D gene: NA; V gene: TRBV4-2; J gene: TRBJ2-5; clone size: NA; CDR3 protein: CASSQERGLDQETQYF; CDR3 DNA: TGTGCCAGCAGCCAAGAAAGGGGCCTAGACCAAGAGACCCAGTACTTC
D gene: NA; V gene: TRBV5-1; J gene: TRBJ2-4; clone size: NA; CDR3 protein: CASSFDTTKNIQYF; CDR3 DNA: TGCGCCAGCAGCTTTGACACGACCAAAAACATTCAGTACTTC
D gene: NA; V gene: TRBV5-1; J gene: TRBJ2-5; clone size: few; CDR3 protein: CASSLGLARETQYF; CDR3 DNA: TGCGCCAGCAGCTTGGGGTTAGCTCGAGAGACCCAGTACTTC
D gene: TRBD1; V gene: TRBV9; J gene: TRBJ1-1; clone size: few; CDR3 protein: CASSFTPDRGYTEAFF; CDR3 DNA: TGTGCCAGCAGCTTTACCCCGGACAGGGGGTACACTGAAGCTTTCTTT
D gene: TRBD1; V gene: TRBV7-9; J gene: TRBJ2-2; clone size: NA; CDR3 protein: CASSSRDSDTGELFF; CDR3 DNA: TGTGCCAGCAGCTCTCGGGACAGTGACACCGGGGAGCTGTTTTTT